Described below is a single TCR beta chain sequence and its context. The antigen it binds to is not known. Per-base qualities were not stored, and no clone one base away is much larger. Whole blood was collected in K2EDTA tubes by collaborating institutions according to the institutions' own protocols. For TCRbeta analysis, collaborators shipped samples as frozen whole blood, isolated PBMCs, or DNA extracted from either of those sample types. The data were obtained in a study of blood T cell repertoires in COVID-19 (dated by TCRdb to the early 2020s). As for the study more broadly: Samples covering the acute and convalescent phases of COVID-19 were provided by collaborators in the United States, Italy and Spain. The prospective study material was composed of cDNA or gDNA derived from T cells, B-cell-depleted T cells, or PBMCs. Deeply sampled blood TCRbeta repertoires from subjects exposed to, actively infected with, or recovered from COVID-19 were included in the dataset. A freely available public database, intended as a resource for researchers studying the immune response to SARS-CoV-2, is where the repertoires were released. The samples were drawn from the first 160 participants of the ongoing ImmuneRACE study and from over a thousand subjects provided by 6 global collaborators. A de-identified subject ID, COVID-19 status, age in years and sex were almost always included in the sample metadata. Where HLA class I and class II types were available, the types were taken from metadata supplied by the sample provider, not from assay-based typing. General study outcomes and caveats: How much clinical and demographic metadata was included differed by source and by participant, and the metadata was provided uncurated.

Via the germline V gene, CDR1 is SGHTS and CDR2 YDEGEE. V is clipped by 4 bases and J by 3 bases, and the sequence between their germline boundaries is 12 bases long. The CDR3 contains 14 residues, cysteine and phenylalanine counted. Only CDR3 DNA remains: 42 bases, in frame from the first base. TCRbeta CDR3 regions were amplified from genomic DNA using the immunoSEQ Assay, a bias-controlled multiplex PCR. As for the original processing: Nucleated cell counts per sample were estimated from amplification of reference gene primers within the assay. Sequence reads were collapsed and filtered to measure the absolute abundance of every unique TCRbeta CDR3 rearrangement. Productive Simpson clonality was computed per sample as the square root of Simpson's diversity index over productive rearrangements. Here the immuneACCESS table is served through TCRdb, limited to in-frame sequences with V and J called. Missing clones are a known gap in these copies; in checked studies unresolved V genes cover under half, and the rest lacks a known reason. For V, J and clone size, that table is used; D and trimming come from the DNA. The sample records about 97,000 clones, approximately 88% of which are singletons. The ten largest clones add up to less than 5% of the sample.

This receptor was obtained from a human donor in a cohort sampled during active COVID-19. Sequencing used peripheral blood. The chain is assembled from TRBV5-8 and TRBJ2-3, and perhaps TRBD2 as D gene, on 6 matching bases. This receptor carries the CDR3 CASSQRDLTDTQYF. The nucleotides are TGTGCCAGCAGCCAGAGGGACTTGACAGATACGCAGTATTTT.